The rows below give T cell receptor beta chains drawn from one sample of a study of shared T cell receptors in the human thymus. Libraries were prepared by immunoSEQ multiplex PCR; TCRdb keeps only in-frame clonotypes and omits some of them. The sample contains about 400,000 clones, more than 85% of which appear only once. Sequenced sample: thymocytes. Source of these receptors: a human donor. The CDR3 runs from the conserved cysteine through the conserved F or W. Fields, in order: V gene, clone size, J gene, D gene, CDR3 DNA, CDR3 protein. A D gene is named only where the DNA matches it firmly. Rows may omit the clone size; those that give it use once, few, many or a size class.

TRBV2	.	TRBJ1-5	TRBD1	TGTGCCAGCAGGGAGCCCACCTTCGGGACAGCTCAATATAGCAATCAGCCCCAGCATTTT	CASREPTFGTAQYSNQPQHF
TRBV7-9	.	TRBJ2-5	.	TGTGCCAGCAGCGTGTGGACCCAAGAGACCCAGTACTTC	CASSVWTQETQYF
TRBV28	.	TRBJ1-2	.	TGTGCCAGCAGTTTCATTCAGGGAAAGTTCTATGGCTACACCTTC	CASSFIQGKFYGYTF
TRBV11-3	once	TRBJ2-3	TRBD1	TGTGCCAGCAGCTCCTCGGGACAGGGGGCGCAGGAAGATACGCAGTATTTT	CASSSSGQGAQEDTQYF
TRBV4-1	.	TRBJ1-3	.	TGCGCCAGCAGCCAGTCATACCCTTGGGGCTCTGGAAACACCATATATTTT	CASSQSYPWGSGNTIYF
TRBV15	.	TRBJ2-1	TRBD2	TGTGCCACCAGCGAGCCGACTAGCGGGGGATACAATGAGCAGTTCTTC	CATSEPTSGGYNEQFF
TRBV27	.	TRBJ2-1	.	TGTGCCAGCAGTTTGGATTGTGTTCACAATGAGCAGTTCTTC	CASSLDCVHNEQFF
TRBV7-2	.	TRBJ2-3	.	TGTGCCAGCAGTTTCCCCATCCTAGCCGCCCCGGTCACAGATACGCAGTATTTT	CASSFPILAAPVTDTQYF
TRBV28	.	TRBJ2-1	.	TGTGCCAGCAGTCCGAGGCGTACCGAGCAGTTCTTC	CASSPRRTEQFF
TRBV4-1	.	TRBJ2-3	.	TGCGCCAGCAGCCAAGTAAAATCCGAGGGACAAACCCTCGGTGATACGCAGTATTTT	CASSQVKSEGQTLGDTQYF
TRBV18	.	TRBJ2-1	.	TGTGCCAGCTCACCATCCGGTGGGGGGGATTCCGGGACACCCCATGAGACCTCCTACAATGAGCAGTTCTTC	CASSPSGGGDSGTPHETSYNEQFF
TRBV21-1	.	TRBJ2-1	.	TGTGCCAGCAGCACCCAAGTCGGGGCGGGGCTAGCGGGAGGTCGAAATGAGCAGTTCTTC	CASSTQVGAGLAGGRNEQFF
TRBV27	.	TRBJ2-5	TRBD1	TGTGCCAGCAGTACCGACAGGGGAGCCCAAGAGACCCAGTACTTC	CASSTDRGAQETQYF
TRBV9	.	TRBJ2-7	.	TGTGCCAGCAGCCCTCGGGTAGGCGGGCAGTACTTC	CASSPRVGGQYF
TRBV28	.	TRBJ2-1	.	TGTGCCAGCACATCATTTAGCGGCCCGTCCTACAATGAGCAGTTCTTC	CASTSFSGPSYNEQFF
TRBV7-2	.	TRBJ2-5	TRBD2	TGTGCCAGCAGCTTAGCGCTAGCGGGAGAGACCCAGTACTTC	CASSLALAGETQYF